Listed here is a single T cell receptor beta chain. The antigen is not known. This entry comes from a study of cytomegalovirus exposure and HLA in healthy donors. The study, taken as a whole, reports: Over 150 TCR beta chains were listed as cytomegalovirus-associated.

The CDR3 covers 16 residues. V dropped 5 bases and J dropped 5; count of bases not matched to a gene: 11. CDR1 SGHVS and CDR2 FNYEAQ come from the germline V gene. Clones were read by immunoSEQ multiplex PCR, and TCRdb kept only the in-frame ones, dropping some. Of roughly 150,000 clones detected, roughly nine tenths appear once; the ten largest clones hold 0.69%. The source is a man aged 18 to 30 in good health and CMV-seronegative. This rearrangement joins TRBV7-6 to TRBJ1-4, with 7 bases aligning to TRBD1. Sequenced material: PBMCs. CDR3 DNA: TGTGCCAGCAGCGCAACTCGGACAGGACTGAATGAAAAACTGTTTTTT. Its translation is CASSATRTGLNEKLFF.